Shown below are 15 T cell receptor beta chains from a single sample sequenced in a study of beta chain features in type 1 diabetes (dated by TCRdb to the late 2010s). The paper as a whole reports these results and caveats: In all four CD4+ subsets, TCRB CDR3 length was moderately but significantly shorter in type 1 diabetes patients.

To prepare the library, the immunoSEQ multiplex PCR assay was applied. The High Capacity cDNA Reverse Transcription Kit was used to reverse transcribe all of the isolated RNA, meaning that expressed TCRB transcripts were what got sequenced. Sourced from immuneACCESS, this table was stored by TCRdb with only in-frame sequences that have V and J called. A share of the clones is absent; for the studies checked, an unresolved V gene accounts for under half, and the remainder has no known explanation. The sample contains under 850,000 clones, about an eighth of them found a single time. 0.022% of the sample goes to the ten largest clones. Their recognized antigens are unknown. Sequencing was carried out using naive CD4+ T cells from blood. The meaning of the sample's cell subset or site label: true naive CD4+ T cells. The receptors stem from a young man with type 1 diabetes.

The rearrangement uses TRBV2 and TRBJ1-2, with D tentatively TRBD1 (6 bases). This CDR3 has 13 residues. Per germline, CDR1 SNHLY and CDR2 FYNNEI. V was trimmed by 6 bases and J by 1 base, leaving 9 bases between them. The DNA of the CDR3 is TGTGCCAGCAGCCAGGGGAATAACTATGGCTACACCTTC. Translating it yields CASSQGNNYGYTF.

The V call is TRBV6-1, the J call TRBJ1-2; D is possibly TRBD1 (5 bases). Trimming removed 10 bases at V and 3 bases at J, with 12 bases between. The CDR3 extends over 12 amino acids. The germline gives CDR1 MNHNS, CDR2 SASEGT. CDR3 DNA sequence: TGTGCCACCTGGGACCGTTACTATGGCTACACCTTC. This sequence encodes CATWDRYYGYTF.

This clone was seen only a few times. The V and J genes are TRBV30 and TRBJ2-5; no reliable D call. The germline V gene has CDR1 GTSNPN and CDR2 SVGIG (reference sequence). This CDR3 region has 13 residues. V was cut by 5 bases and J by 1 base, with 11 bases left in between. In DNA form, the CDR3 reads TGTGCCTGGGGTGGCAAGACCCAAGAGACCCAGTACTTC. Protein: CAWGGKTQETQYF. Full variable domain (remainder filled in from reference TRBV30 and TRBJ2-5): SQTIHQWPATLVQPVGSPLSLECTVEGTSNPNLYWYRQAAGRGLQLLFYSVGIGQISSEVPQNLSASRPQDRQFILSSKKLLLSDSGFYLCAWGGKTQETQYFGPGTRLLVL.

The gene calls are TRBV2 and TRBJ2-7, with D possibly being TRBD2 (5 bases). Between the trimmed V and J ends, which lost 6 bases and 2 bases, there was a span of 14 bases. The CDR3 length is 14 residues. Germline CDR1 is SNHLY and CDR2 is FYNNEI. CDR3 DNA sequence: TGTGCCAGCAGCCCCGGTGGGAGAACCTACGAGCAGTACTTC. Amino acids: CASSPGGRTYEQYF. The full variable domain, in which reference TRBV2 and TRBJ2-7 provide the parts outside the CDR3, is EPEVTQTPSHQVTQMGQEVILRCVPISNHLYFYWYRQILGQKVEFLVSFYNNEISEKSEIFDDQFSVERPDGSNFTLKIRSTKLEDSAMYFCASSPGGRTYEQYFGPGTRLTVT.

The chain uses TRBV6-1 and TRBJ2-6; 7 bases map to TRBD2. The CDR3 has 17 amino acids. The germline gives CDR1 MNHNS, CDR2 SASEGT. With V trimmed by 6 bases and J by 0 bases, 8 bases remained unmatched. CDR3 bases: TGTGCCAGCAGAGAATCGGGACTACTCTCTGGGGCCAACGTCCTGACTTTC. Amino acid sequence: CASRESGLLSGANVLTF.

The chain has TRBV6-5 and TRBJ1-4, with 7 bases fitting TRBD1. Looked up from germline, CDR1 is MNHEY and CDR2 is SVGAGI. The ends lost 5 bases at V and 4 bases at J; junction bases unmatched: 4. The CDR3 covers 14 residues. The CDR3 DNA is TGTGCCAGCAGTCAGGGACAGAGTAATGAAAAACTGTTTTTT. As protein: CASSQGQSNEKLFF.

The chain has TRBV7-7 and TRBJ2-1, with 12 bases that match TRBD2. J was trimmed by 4 bases and V by 6 bases; bases with no gene match: 4. CDR3 size: 15 residues. Germline CDR1 and CDR2: SSHAT and FNYEAQ (reference sequence). CDR3 DNA: TGTGCCAGCAGTCGGACTAGCGGGGCGTACAATGAGCAGTTCTTC. Its translation is CASSRTSGAYNEQFF.

V and J are TRBV28 and TRBJ1-1; D ambiguous. The CDR3 has 16 residues. Germline loops: CDR1 MDHEN, CDR2 SYDVKM. The germline V and J ends were trimmed by 3 bases and 4 bases, with 18 bases remaining between them. The CDR3 DNA is TGTGCCAGCAGTTTCCCCTCCCGTCTGCTTAGCACTGAAGCTTTCTTT. Its translation is CASSFPSRLLSTEAFF.

This clone turned up a few times. J is TRBJ1-5 and V is TRBV10-3; D is perhaps TRBD1 (6 bases). This CDR3 is built from 14 residues. CDR1 is ENHRY and CDR2 is SYGVKD in the germline V gene. Trimming removed 4 bases at V and 3 bases at J, with 10 bases between. CDR3 in DNA: TGTGCCATCAGTGGGACAGATTACAATCAGCCCCAGCATTTT. This gives the protein CAISGTDYNQPQHF.

The chain has TRBV10-1 and TRBJ2-3; D is unresolved. Trimming took 5 bases from V and 0 from J, leaving 6 bases between them. This CDR3 spans 13 amino acids. Germline loops: CDR1 WNHNN, CDR2 SYGVQD (reference sequence). CDR3 amino acids: CASSKTSTDTQYF. The DNA for the CDR3 is TGCGCCAGCAGTAAAACTAGCACAGATACGCAGTATTTT.

This clone has more than one count but fewer than ten. The rearrangement joins TRBV5-6 to TRBJ1-1, with 9 bases aligning to TRBD1. The CDR3 covers 14 residues. With 4 bases clipped from V and 3 bases from J, the junction kept 4 bases outside the gene matches. In germline, CDR1 is SGHDT, CDR2 YYEEEE. CDR3: CASSRRDRDTEAFF. In DNA form, the CDR3 reads TGTGCCAGCAGCCGTCGGGACAGGGACACTGAAGCTTTCTTT.

The J gene is TRBJ1-5, the V gene TRBV19; 8 positions match TRBD1. Losses at the gene ends were 4 bases for V and 7 bases for J; bases not matched to a gene: 6. The germline V gene encodes CDR1 LNHDA and CDR2 SQIVND (reference sequence). The CDR3 contains 14 residues. Here the CDR3 DNA reads TGTGCCAGTAGTACCGACAGGGGTGGGCAGCCCCAGCATTTT. Translated: CASSTDRGGQPQHF.

This clone was detected only a few times. Other nucleotide sequences in the sample specify the same CDR3. This rearrangement joins TRBV7-9 to TRBJ2-3, with D unclear. Germline CDR1 is SEHNR and CDR2 is FQNEAQ (reference sequence). V lost 2 bases to trimming and J lost 0 bases, with 6 bases between them. The CDR3 totals 14 residues. CDR3 protein: CASSLSGSTDTQYF. The CDR3 nucleotides are TGTGCCAGCAGCTTATCCGGGAGCACAGATACGCAGTATTTT.

The V call is TRBV6-6, the J call TRBJ2-5, with 8 bases fitting TRBD1. The CDR3 is made up of 16 amino acids. Germline V gene lookup returns CDR1 MNHNY and CDR2 SVGAGI (reference sequence). V was clipped by 2 bases and J by 5 bases; unmatched bases: 10. Here the CDR3 DNA reads TGTGCCAGCAGTTACCCCCGACAGGGGCAAGTGGAGACCCAGTACTTC. Translation: CASSYPRQGQVETQYF.

This clone came up a few times. The chain's CDR3 is CSVDGSNTGELFF. Here the CDR3 DNA reads TGCAGCGTTGACGGCTCGAACACCGGGGAGCTGTTTTTT. The rearrangement uses TRBV29-1 and TRBJ2-2; D is ambiguous. The CDR3 spans 13 residues. Germline CDR1 and CDR2: SQVTM and ANQGSEA. V lost 3 bases and J lost 0, with 5 bases in between.